This is a list of T cell receptor beta chains from one sample in a study of OX40 agonist ivuxolimab in advanced cancers. TCRdb's table, derived via immunoSEQ multiplex PCR, lists solely in-frame clones and lacks some. Of some 83,000 clones in the sample, 86% were seen once. Sample: CD4+ or CD8+ T cells sorted from blood, taken in a trial of the OX40 agonist ivuxolimab. The receptor source for this set is an adult with an advanced solid tumor such as melanoma, head and neck, liver or kidney cancer. Each CDR3 is given without its conserved first and last residue. Size values are once, few and many counts, or a class for expanded clones, and some rows have none.

TRBJ2-1	-	TRBV20-1	SGTTHNEQF
TRBJ2-4	-	TRBV5-1	ASSLEWGLAKNIQY
TRBJ2-1	-	TRBV2	ASSPYGLAGGHNEQF
TRBJ2-7	once	TRBV7-9	ASSFGQYEQY
TRBJ2-6	once	TRBV7-2	ASSPRLGAGANVLT
TRBJ2-6	-	TRBV4-1	ASSQWVDKSGANVLT
TRBJ2-2	once	TRBV18	ASSSTLVGTQGTGELF
TRBJ1-1	few	TRBV6-1	ASSYQGAAEAF
TRBJ2-7	-	TRBV9	ASSAGSRGDYEQY
TRBJ2-7	-	TRBV5-1	ASHYYEQY
TRBJ2-2	-	TRBV10-3	AISELGDRVALF
TRBJ1-6	-	TRBV11-2	ASSSLGSPLH
TRBJ2-5	-	TRBV29-1	SVVGTGTETQY
TRBJ1-5	-	TRBV28	ASSPHQGRLNQPQH
TRBJ1-4	-	TRBV5-6	ASSPYPTAVKEKLF
TRBJ1-5	-	TRBV28	ASSLSQGVHNQPQH
TRBJ1-4	-	TRBV9	ASSIRPREEKLF
TRBJ1-1	-	TRBV28	ASTMTGWNTEAF
TRBJ2-4	-	TRBV14	ASSQRKRLAKNIQY